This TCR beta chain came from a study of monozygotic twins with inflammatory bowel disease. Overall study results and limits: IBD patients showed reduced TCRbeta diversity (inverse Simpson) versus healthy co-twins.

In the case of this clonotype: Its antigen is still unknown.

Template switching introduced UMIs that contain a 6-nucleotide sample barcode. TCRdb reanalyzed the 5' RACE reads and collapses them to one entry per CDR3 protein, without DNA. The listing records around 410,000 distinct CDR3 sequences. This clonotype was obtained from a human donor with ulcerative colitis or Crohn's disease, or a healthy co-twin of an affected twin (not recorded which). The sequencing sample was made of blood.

CDR3 amino acids: CASSSGSDIANNEQFF. The J gene is TRBJ2-1, the V gene TRBV28; TCRdb indicates TRBD2, and absent DNA this call remains unverified. The CDR3 covers 16 residues. In germline, CDR1 is MDHEN, CDR2 SYDVKM.